Each of the 20 T cell receptor beta chains below was sequenced from the same sample in a study of T cells in Graves' hyperthyroidism and ophthalmopathy. Amplification of TCR beta CDR3 regions used RNA as the template. With the HTBI primer set, the TCR CDR3 went through a first round of RT-PCR. TCRdb called the multiplex PCR reads again in MiXCR, with one record for every CDR3 protein. The table includes some 500,000 distinct CDR3 sequences, over 13% detected once. The sample consisted of blood. The receptors stem from a woman between 18 and 29 years old with Graves' hyperthyroidism.

At least ten counts were recorded for this clonotype. V and J are TRBV27 and TRBJ2-7; D not resolved. This CDR3 has 14 residues. Between the trimmed V and J ends, which lost 6 bases and 7 bases, there was a span of 19 bases. The germline CDR1 and CDR2 sequences are MNHEY and SMNVEV (reference sequence). This CDR3 is CASSLPGPTREQYF. CDR3 nucleotides: TGTGCCAGCAGCCTCCCAGGCCCTACGAGGGAGCAGTACTTC.

This clonotype was detected many times. This chain joins TRBV2 and TRBJ2-7; perhaps TRBD1 as D (5 bases). Looked up from germline, CDR1 is SNHLY and CDR2 is FYNNEI. V lost 0 bases, J lost 2 bases, and 8 bases lay in between. This CDR3 region has 14 residues. CDR3 in amino acids: CASSEAGATYEQYV. CDR3 sequence (DNA): TGTGCCAGCAGTGAAGCAGGGGCTACCTACGAGCAGTACGTC.

This clonotype has at least ten counts. The chain's CDR3 is CASSSADTSPLGNEQFF. In DNA form, the CDR3 reads TGTGCCAGCAGTTCTGCCGATACTAGCCCCCTGGGGAATGAGCAGTTCTTC. The J gene is TRBJ2-1, the V gene TRBV28, with a possible D match to TRBD2 (6 bases). With 4 bases removed from V and 7 bases from J, the gap between germline ends came to 23 bases. CDR1 and CDR2 (germline): MDHEN, SYDVKM. The CDR3 spans 17 residues.

Worth noting for this clonotype: In this CDR3 the conserved last residue, phenylalanine or tryptophan, is missing, so a read error is likely. V usage is TRBV3-1 and J usage is TRBJ1-6; D ambiguous. The CDR3 spans 15 residues. Trimming removed 1 base from V and 10 bases from J, with 14 bases in between. Germline values: CDR1 LGHDT, CDR2 YNNKEL (reference sequence). CDR3 coding DNA: TGTGCCAGCAGCCAAGGGATTAGGGATTGGTCACCCCTCCACATT. It encodes CASSQGIRDWSPLHI.

This clonotype has just a few counts. CDR3 loop: CASSFARGITDTQYF. As DNA, the CDR3 is TGTGCCAGCAGCTTTGCGCGGGGGATCACAGATACGCAGTATTTT. This chain uses TRBV7-2 with TRBJ2-3, with 7 bases aligning to TRBD2. CDR1 is SGHTA and CDR2 is FQGNSA in the germline V gene. The CDR3 contains 15 residues. The junction had 5 bases not matched to a gene; V was cut back by 3 bases and J by 2 bases.

This clonotype has ten or more counts. This rearrangement joins TRBV11-2 to TRBJ2-5; tentatively, D is TRBD2 (5 bases). The CDR3 covers 15 residues. Trimming removed 5 bases at V and 4 bases at J, with 17 bases between. Germline V gives CDR1 SGHAT, CDR2 FQNNGV. CDR3 DNA: TGTGCCAGCAGCAAAAGTCCGGGAATGGGAGAGACCCAGTACTTC. It specifies CASSKSPGMGETQYF. The full variable domain, completed using reference TRBV11-2 and TRBJ2-5, is EAGVAQSPRYKIIEKRQSVAFWCNPISGHATLYWYQQILGQGPKLLIQFQNNGVVDDSQLPKDRFSAERLKGVDSTLKIQPAKLEDSAVYLCASSKSPGMGETQYFGPGTRLLVL.

The V call is TRBV19, the J call TRBJ2-1; 11 nucleotides agree with TRBD2. After removal of 0 bases from V and 9 bases from J, the junction contained 10 bases not matched to a gene. This CDR3 comprises 17 residues. CDR1 and CDR2 from the germline V gene are LNHDA and SQIVND (reference sequence). The CDR3 region is CASSIDRTSGSMVEQFF. The CDR3 DNA reads as TGTGCCAGTAGTATAGATCGAACTAGCGGGAGTATGGTTGAGCAGTTCTTC.

This sequence joins TRBV10-3 and TRBJ2-7; 7 bases map to TRBD1. CDR3 length equals 12 residues. J was trimmed by 3 bases and V by 6 bases; bases with no gene match: 2. Per germline, CDR1 ENHRY and CDR2 SYGVKD. The CDR3 DNA reads TGTGCCATCAGGGGACAGCACTACGAGCAGTACTTC. It specifies CAIRGQHYEQYF.

Regarding this clonotype: A much larger clone lies a single base off, so this may be a read error. The rearrangement joins TRBV5-1 to TRBJ2-1, with D tentatively TRBD2 (6 bases). The V end was cut by 4 bases, the J end by 9 bases, with 11 bases between. This CDR3 spans 12 amino acids. From germline, CDR1 is SGHRS and CDR2 YFSETQ. CDR3 nucleotides: TGCGCCAGCAGCGGGGGGAGAGCTGAGCAGTTCTTC. It yields the protein CASSGGRAEQFF. The complete variable domain, with remaining parts taken from reference TRBV5-1 and TRBJ2-1, reads KAGVTQTPRYLIKTRGQQVTLSCSPISGHRSVSWYQQTPGQGLQFLFEYFSETQRNKGNFPGRFSGRQFSNSRSEMNVSTLELGDSALYLCASSGGRAEQFFGPGTRLTVL.

This clonotype was counted many times. V usage is TRBV2 and J usage is TRBJ2-1; 8 positions match TRBD2. The CDR3 covers 14 residues. Germline loops: CDR1 SNHLY, CDR2 FYNNEI. The V gene end was trimmed by 4 bases and the J gene end by 2 bases; junction bases not matched to a gene: 1. The CDR3 DNA follows: TGTGCCAGCAGTGCCGGGAGGGCCTACAATGAGCAGTTCTTC. Protein sequence: CASSAGRAYNEQFF.

There are many counts of this clonotype. The V call is TRBV7-3, the J call TRBJ2-5, with 8 positions matching TRBD1. The CDR3 runs 16 residues. The germline V gene encodes CDR1 SGHTA and CDR2 FQGTGA. V lost 5 bases, J lost 2 bases, and 10 bases stayed unmatched. CDR3 residues: CASSRRTGTGQETQYF. CDR3 coding DNA: TGTGCCAGCAGCCGCCGGACAGGGACTGGTCAAGAGACCCAGTACTTC.

This chain joins TRBV9 and TRBJ2-7, with 8 bases lining up with TRBD2. V lost 2 bases, J lost 2 bases, and 3 bases stayed unmatched. The CDR3 covers 14 residues. The germline V gene has CDR1 SGDLS and CDR2 YYNGEE. DNA of the CDR3: TGTGCCAGCAGCGTCACTAGCGGTCCCTACGAGCAGTACTTC. Its translation: CASSVTSGPYEQYF.

This clonotype was observed many times. V and J are TRBV19 and TRBJ1-1, with D unclear. Germline V CDR1 and CDR2: LNHDA, SQIVND (reference sequence). Trimming took off 3 bases at V and 6 bases at J, with 5 bases between the two ends. The CDR3 is 11 amino acids. The CDR3 region has the DNA TGTGCCAGTAGTATCAGCGCTGAAGCTTTCTTT. Amino acids: CASSISAEAFF.

This clonotype was detected a few times. The V and J genes are TRBV20-1 and TRBJ2-1, with a tentative D call TRBD2 (6 bases). V was cut by 1 base and J by 4 bases, with 14 bases left in between. CDR1 DFQATT and CDR2 SNEGSKA come from the germline V gene (reference sequence). This CDR3 comprises 15 residues. This CDR3 is CSARAEAREYNEQFF. CDR3 nucleotides: TGCAGTGCTAGAGCTGAGGCGCGGGAATACAATGAGCAGTTCTTC.

This clonotype was picked up many times. The CDR3 reads CATSDSRLAGGSDADTQYF. The CDR3 region has the DNA TGTGCCACCAGTGATTCTAGACTAGCGGGAGGGTCTGACGCAGATACGCAGTATTTT. V usage is TRBV24-1 and J usage is TRBJ2-3; 14 bases are a match to TRBD2. The ends lost 2 bases at V and 4 bases at J; junction bases unmatched: 10. From germline, CDR1 is KGHDR and CDR2 SFDVKD. This CDR3 region has 19 residues.

This clonotype appeared many times. The chain couples TRBV9 to TRBJ2-7; perhaps TRBD2 as D (5 bases). Germline V gene lookup returns CDR1 SGDLS and CDR2 YYNGEE. V gave up 5 bases and J gave up 3 bases, with 6 bases separating them. This CDR3 is 11 amino acids long. This chain's CDR3 is CASSAGYEQYF. The CDR3 bases are TGTGCCAGCAGTGCGGGCTACGAGCAGTACTTC. The full variable domain, in which reference TRBV9 and TRBJ2-7 provide the parts outside the CDR3, is DSGVTQTPKHLITATGQRVTLRCSPRSGDLSVYWYQQSLDQGLQFLIQYYNGEERAKGNILERFSAQQFPDLHSELNLSSLELGDSALYFCASSAGYEQYFGPGTRLTVT.

The sample holds a few counts of this clonotype. The chain has TRBV12-3 or TRBV12-4 and TRBJ2-7; no clear D gene. The CDR3 spans 12 residues. Trimming pared 4 bases from V and 5 bases from J, leaving 9 bases between. CDR3 nucleotide sequence: TGTGCCAGCAGTTGCGCCTTGCACGAGCAGTACTTC. Protein product: CASSCALHEQYF.

This clonotype was found many times. This chain connects TRBV3-1 to TRBJ2-1; 10 nucleotides match TRBD2. The CDR3 loop spans 17 amino acids. Germline values: CDR1 LGHDT, CDR2 YNNKEL (reference sequence). The V and J ends lost 3 bases and 7 bases, in that order; junction bases with no gene match: 12. The CDR3: CASSHAGGTSAENEQFF. CDR3 nucleotide sequence: TGTGCCAGCAGCCACGCCGGAGGGACTAGCGCTGAAAATGAGCAGTTCTTC.

This clonotype showed up many times. The chain uses TRBV7-3 and TRBJ2-3; 11 nucleotides match TRBD2. Germline values: CDR1 SGHTA, CDR2 FQGTGA. The CDR3 runs 17 residues. After removal of 5 bases from V and 0 bases from J, the junction contained 7 bases not matched to a gene. For the CDR3, the DNA is TGTGCCAGCAGCCCCCTAGCGGGAGGATCTAGCACAGATACGCAGTATTTT. Protein: CASSPLAGGSSTDTQYF.

The chain carries TRBV12-3 or TRBV12-4 and TRBJ1-2; D remains unclear. Trimming removed 4 bases at V and 6 bases at J, with 12 bases between. The CDR3 is 13 residues long. CDR3 protein: CASSSPGMDGYTF. The DNA of the CDR3 is TGTGCCAGCAGTTCCCCGGGGATGGATGGCTACACCTTC.